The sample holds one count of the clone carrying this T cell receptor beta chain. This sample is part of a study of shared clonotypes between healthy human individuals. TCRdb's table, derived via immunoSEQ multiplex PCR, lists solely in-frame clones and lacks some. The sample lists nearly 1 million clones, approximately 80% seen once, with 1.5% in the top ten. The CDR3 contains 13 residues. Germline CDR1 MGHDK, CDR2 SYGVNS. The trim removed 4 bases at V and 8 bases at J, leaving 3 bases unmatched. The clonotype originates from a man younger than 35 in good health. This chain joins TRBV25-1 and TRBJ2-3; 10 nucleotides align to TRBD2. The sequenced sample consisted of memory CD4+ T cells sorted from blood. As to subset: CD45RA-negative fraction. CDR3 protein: CASSGTSGFTQYF. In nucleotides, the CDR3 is TGTGCCAGCAGTGGGACTAGCGGCTTTACGCAGTATTTT.